These T cell receptor beta chains were read from a single sample in a study of blood T cell repertoires in COVID-19. Some clones are missing from TCRdb's copy, which holds only in-frame ones; the method was immunoSEQ multiplex PCR. The repertoire has roughly 300,000 clones, around 87% of them found once; the top ten carry approximately 7.8%. The sequencing input was peripheral blood. These receptors were collected from a woman in her forties or fifties who had recovered from COVID-19. The CDR3 runs from the conserved cysteine through the conserved F or W. The D gene is left open where the match is weak. Rows may omit the clone size; those that give it use once, few, many or a size class.

size: -; D: TRBD1; J: TRBJ2-3; V: TRBV5-4; DNA: TGTGCCAGCAGCCTGGGGGTAACGGGACAGGTCACAGATACGCAGTATTTT; CDR3: CASSLGVTGQVTDTQYF
size: -; D: TRBD1; J: TRBJ2-5; V: TRBV5-5; DNA: TGTGCCAGCAGCTTGGGGGGCCAGGGGGCAGGAGAGACCCAGTACTTC; CDR3: CASSLGGQGAGETQYF
size: -; D: TRBD1; J: TRBJ2-7; V: TRBV3-1/TRBV3-2; DNA: TGTGCCAGCAGCCAAGGGACAGGGTATGGTGGCGAGCAGTACTTC; CDR3: CASSQGTGYGGEQYF
size: few; D: TRBD2; J: TRBJ2-7; V: TRBV4-2; DNA: TGTGCCAGTTCCGGGACTAGCCTCTCCTACGAGCAGTACTTC; CDR3: CASSGTSLSYEQYF
size: -; D: -; J: TRBJ1-3; V: TRBV6-5; DNA: TGTGCCAGCCGAGGGACAAGCTCTGGAAACACCATATATTTT; CDR3: CASRGTSSGNTIYF
size: few; D: -; J: TRBJ1-2; V: TRBV27; DNA: TGTGCCAGCAGTATGTCGGGGGGGCCTAACTATGGCTACACCTTC; CDR3: CASSMSGGPNYGYTF
size: -; D: -; J: TRBJ2-1; V: TRBV27; DNA: TGTGCCAGTCCGGGAGAGATTGAAGATGAGCAGTTCTTC; CDR3: CASPGEIEDEQFF
size: -; D: TRBD2; J: TRBJ2-7; V: TRBV7-2; DNA: TGTGCCAGCAGCCCCCCGGGACTAGCGGGAATGTGGGAGCAGTACTTC; CDR3: CASSPPGLAGMWEQYF
size: -; D: -; J: TRBJ1-3; V: TRBV7-6; DNA: TGTGCCAGCAGCTTAGCGGGGGCAAGCGCTGGAAACACCATATATTTT; CDR3: CASSLAGASAGNTIYF
size: -; D: -; J: TRBJ2-7; V: TRBV5-6; DNA: TGTGCCAGCAGCTTGGAAACAGGGTATAGCGAGCAGTACTTC; CDR3: CASSLETGYSEQYF
size: -; D: TRBD1; J: TRBJ2-1; V: TRBV19; DNA: TGTGCCAGTAGTGCCCGACAGGGGGTAAGCAATGAGCAGTTCTTC; CDR3: CASSARQGVSNEQFF
size: -; D: -; J: TRBJ1-2; V: TRBV5-6; DNA: TGTGCCAGCAGCTTGGATGGCCTTCGAGGATCTGGCTACACCTTC; CDR3: CASSLDGLRGSGYTF
size: -; D: TRBD2; J: TRBJ2-5; V: TRBV9; DNA: TGTGCCAGCAGCGTCGGGGTAGCGGGGGGGTCGTACCAAGAGACCCAGTACTTC; CDR3: CASSVGVAGGSYQETQYF
size: -; D: -; J: TRBJ1-1; V: TRBV28; DNA: TGTGCCAGCAGCCGGGGACTGACGAACACTGAAGCTTTCTTT; CDR3: CASSRGLTNTEAFF
size: -; D: -; J: TRBJ2-5; V: TRBV6-2/TRBV6-3; DNA: TGTGCCAGCAGTTACGTTGGAGGAGGGGAGACCCAGTACTTC; CDR3: CASSYVGGGETQYF
size: few; D: -; J: TRBJ1-4; V: TRBV6-1; DNA: TGTGCCAGCAGTGAATGGGGGGGGGCAACTAATGAAAAACTGTTTTTT; CDR3: CASSEWGGATNEKLFF
size: -; D: -; J: TRBJ2-1; V: TRBV19; DNA: TGTGCCAGTAGTACCCACCCCGGTAATGAGCAGTTCTTC; CDR3: CASSTHPGNEQFF
size: -; D: -; J: TRBJ2-7; V: TRBV4-1; DNA: TGCGCCAGCAGCCAAGCTCCACACTACGAGCAGTACTTC; CDR3: CASSQAPHYEQYF
size: -; D: TRBD1; J: TRBJ2-1; V: TRBV12-5; DNA: TGTGCTAGTCAGGGACAGACCTACAATGAGCAGTTCTTC; CDR3: CASQGQTYNEQFF
size: -; D: -; J: TRBJ1-1; V: TRBV18; DNA: TGTGCCAGCTCACCTGGGCCGAACACTGAAGCTTTCTTT; CDR3: CASSPGPNTEAFF
size: -; D: -; J: TRBJ1-2; V: TRBV28; DNA: TGTGCCAGCCGTTCGGCCGGGGATCACTATGGCTACACCTTC; CDR3: CASRSAGDHYGYTF
size: -; D: -; J: TRBJ2-1; V: TRBV7-2; DNA: TGTGCCAGCAGCTTAGCGGGGGCTAGAGGGGAGCAGTTCTTC; CDR3: CASSLAGARGEQFF
size: once; D: TRBD1; J: TRBJ1-1; V: TRBV7-9; DNA: TGTGCCAGCAGCCAGGGACAGACTACCATGAACACTGAAGCTTTCTTT; CDR3: CASSQGQTTMNTEAFF
size: -; D: -; J: TRBJ2-7; V: TRBV7-2; DNA: TGTGCCAGTTCTCGCAGCTCCTACGAGCAGTACTTC; CDR3: CASSRSSYEQYF
size: -; D: -; J: TRBJ1-1; V: TRBV7-6; DNA: TGTGCCAGCAGCCCCAGGGGCCAAACTGAAGCTTTCTTT; CDR3: CASSPRGQTEAFF
size: -; D: TRBD1; J: TRBJ2-5; V: TRBV5-4; DNA: TGTGCCAGCAGCTTGGACAGGGGGCAGTGGGAGACCCAGTACTTC; CDR3: CASSLDRGQWETQYF
size: -; D: -; J: TRBJ2-3; V: TRBV27; DNA: TGTGCCAGCAGTCGACAGGACTTAGATACGCAGTATTTT; CDR3: CASSRQDLDTQYF
size: few; D: -; J: TRBJ2-5; V: TRBV29-1; DNA: TGCAGCGTTGAACTAGCCGTGGGAGAGACCCAGTACTTC; CDR3: CSVELAVGETQYF
size: once; D: TRBD2; J: TRBJ2-3; V: TRBV19; DNA: TGTGCCAGTAGTGTCGAGCTAGCGGGATGGGACACAGATACGCAGTATTTT; CDR3: CASSVELAGWDTDTQYF
size: -; D: TRBD1; J: TRBJ2-5; V: TRBV2; DNA: TGTGCCAGCAGTCCTACAGGGGGCGAAGAGACCCAGTACTTC; CDR3: CASSPTGGEETQYF
size: -; D: -; J: TRBJ2-1; V: TRBV6-2/TRBV6-3; DNA: TGTGCCAGCAGTTACGGTCTTCGGGTTCAAGGGCAGTTCTTC; CDR3: CASSYGLRVQGQFF
size: once; D: TRBD2; J: TRBJ2-1; V: TRBV5-4; DNA: TGTGCCAGCAGCTTGGTCGGCGGGGGGGAACAGTTCTTC; CDR3: CASSLVGGGEQFF
size: -; D: -; J: TRBJ2-1; V: TRBV19; DNA: TGTGCCAGTAGTATAGATTCATCGAGACTAGACAATGAGCAGTTCTTC; CDR3: CASSIDSSRLDNEQFF
size: once; D: -; J: TRBJ2-1; V: TRBV7-9; DNA: TGTGCCAGCAGCTCCTTGAGGCGGGGCGAGGTTGAGCAGTTCTTC; CDR3: CASSSLRRGEVEQFF
size: -; D: -; J: TRBJ2-1; V: TRBV14; DNA: TGTGCCAGCAGCCAAGAGGTCGGGAGCAATGAGCAGTTCTTC; CDR3: CASSQEVGSNEQFF
size: -; D: TRBD1; J: TRBJ2-7; V: TRBV5-5; DNA: TGTGCCAGCAGCCCAACAGGGGGGCGCTCCTACGAGCAGTACTTC; CDR3: CASSPTGGRSYEQYF
size: -; D: -; J: TRBJ1-3; V: TRBV7-2; DNA: TGTGCCAGCAGCCCAGTAAACCTTGGAAACACCATATATTTT; CDR3: CASSPVNLGNTIYF